What follows is one TCR beta chain and its context. The time point is: late sampling 161 to 241 days after vaccination in three convalescent patients. The CDR3 consists of 13 residues. Per the germline V gene, CDR1 is SNHLY and CDR2 is FYNNEI. Trimming pared 7 bases from V and 2 bases from J, leaving 9 bases between. The sample is drawn from a study of vaccination and CD4 T cells after COVID-19. Study information: Post-vaccine specimens were obtained a median around 72 days after dose two (range 14 to 241).

TCRdb re-called the PCR reads through MiXCR, storing one row per CDR3 protein. The sample carries 25,000 to 30,000 distinct CDR3 sequences, about 54% recorded once. The chain joins TRBV2 to TRBJ1-5; the D is unclear. The starting material was CD4+ T cells from blood, obtained about 7 months after SARS-CoV-2 vaccination. The clonotype was recovered from a human donor who had recovered from COVID-19. For the CDR3, the DNA is TGTGCCAGCAAAGGGCCAGGCAATCAGCCCCAGCATTTT. Its protein product is CASKGPGNQPQHF.